One sample yielded the 18 T cell receptor beta chains listed below, sequenced in a study of CD8 T cells in ankylosing spondylitis (dated by TCRdb to 2016 to 2017). The investigation overall reported the following: A TCR beta motif of eight highly homologous amino acid variants appeared characteristic of blood from ankylosing spondylitis patients.

These receptors lack a known antigen. The library was built by means of 5' RACE. Sequencing instrument: Illumina HiSeq 2500. TCRdb passed the public sequencing reads through fastp at Q25 and MiXCR, retaining productive beta sequences. CDR3 protein duplicates are merged, each entry listing the most common genes and DNA. The sample profile shows about 220,000 distinct CDR3 sequences; about 17% of them were found once. Roughly 46% of the sample rests with the top ten. Sample: blood, either unsorted or a sorted T cell fraction (not recorded which). These receptors were taken from a male donor with ankylosing spondylitis.

This clonotype was observed a handful of times. The chain has TRBV20-1 and TRBJ1-4; D might be TRBD1 (6 bases). Per the germline V gene, CDR1 is DFQATT and CDR2 is SNEGSKA (reference sequence). The CDR3 is 13 amino acids. Trimming took off 4 bases at V and 7 bases at J, with 13 bases between the two ends. The CDR3 sequence: CSAKQGLVEKLFF. The CDR3, as DNA: TGCAGTGCTAAGCAGGGGCTGGTTGAAAAACTGTTTTTT.

The table lists this clonotype with a few counts. V and J are TRBV29-1 and TRBJ2-7; D is unresolved. CDR1 is SQVTM and CDR2 is ANQGSEA in the germline V gene. This CDR3 region has 12 residues. The V end was cut by 4 bases, the J end by 2 bases, with 9 bases between. DNA for the CDR3: TGCAGCGTTGGTGGCAGACCCTACGAGCAGTACTTC. It encodes CSVGGRPYEQYF.

J is TRBJ2-1 and V is TRBV27, with D tentatively TRBD1 or TRBD2 (5 bases each). The V end was cut by 6 bases, the J end by 10 bases, with 16 bases between. The CDR3 has 13 residues. The germline V gene has CDR1 MNHEY and CDR2 SMNVEV (reference sequence). CDR3 region: CASSLGRGDEQFF. In nucleotides, the CDR3 is TGTGCCAGCAGCCTAGGGCGTGGGGACGAGCAGTTCTTC.

This chain joins TRBV7-8 and TRBJ2-2; D unclear. The CDR3 sequence is 14 residues long. V shed 5 bases and J shed 3 bases, with 10 bases lying between them. The V gene's germline CDR1 is SGHVS and CDR2 FQNEAQ. The CDR3 DNA reads as TGTGCCAGCAGCCCCCATTCACACACCGGGGAGCTGTTTTTT. As protein: CASSPHSHTGELFF.

The chain uses TRBV28 and TRBJ2-2, with D possibly being TRBD2 (5 bases). Germline lookup yields CDR1 MDHEN and CDR2 SYDVKM. With 3 bases removed from V and 2 bases from J, the gap between germline ends came to 13 bases. There are 16 residues in the CDR3. CDR3 sequence: CASSFPGINNTGELFF. In nucleotides, the CDR3 is TGTGCCAGCAGTTTCCCGGGAATTAATAACACCGGGGAGCTGTTTTTT.

This clonotype occurred a few times. The chain employs TRBV7-3 and TRBJ2-3, with 9 bases aligning to TRBD2. V was pared by 5 bases and J by 2 bases, with 8 bases of the junction left unmatched. Per the germline V gene, CDR1 is SGHTA and CDR2 is FQGTGA. The CDR3 has 16 residues. In DNA, the CDR3 is TGTGCCAGCAGCCTAATAGCGGGAGTCATCACAGATACGCAGTATTTT. Protein sequence: CASSLIAGVITDTQYF.

This clonotype was observed a handful of times. The V gene is TRBV9, the J gene TRBJ2-3; tentatively, D is TRBD2 (6 bases). Trimming left V 0 bases short and J 0 bases short, with 8 bases between. This CDR3 is built from 15 residues. CDR1 and CDR2 from the germline V gene are SGDLS and YYNGEE. The CDR3 DNA reads as TGTGCCAGCAGCGTAGTGGGACTTAGCACAGATACGCAGTATTTT. This sequence encodes CASSVVGLSTDTQYF.

This clonotype has at least ten counts. The chain joins TRBV7-9 to TRBJ2-1, with 10 nucleotides matching TRBD2. This CDR3 spans 14 amino acids. Germline V gene sequence: CDR1 SEHNR, CDR2 FQNEAQ (reference sequence). The V and J ends lost 5 bases and 9 bases, in that order; junction bases with no gene match: 7. DNA of the CDR3: TGTGCCAGCAGCCTCGTAGCGGGAGGCACTGAGCAGTTCTTC. Protein: CASSLVAGGTEQFF.

The CDR3 DNA follows: TGTGCCAGCAGTCCCCAGGGGGCCGGATACAATGAGCAGTTCTTC. It codes for CASSPQGAGYNEQFF. The rearrangement joins TRBV27 to TRBJ2-1, with 8 bases that match TRBD1. With 5 bases clipped from V and 4 bases from J, the junction kept 7 bases outside the gene matches. The V gene's germline CDR1 is MNHEY and CDR2 SMNVEV (reference sequence). The CDR3 covers 15 residues.

The CDR3 here is CASSPLEGLETQYF. CDR3 DNA sequence: TGTGCCAGCAGTCCCCTCGAGGGTCTAGAGACCCAGTACTTC. The V and J genes are TRBV28 and TRBJ2-5, with D possibly matching TRBD2 (5 bases). Germline-derived CDR1 and CDR2 are MDHEN and SYDVKM. CDR3 length: 14 residues. V shed 5 bases and J shed 4 bases, with 14 bases lying between them.

This clonotype was counted between two and nine times. J is TRBJ2-1 and V is TRBV11-1, with 13 positions matching TRBD2. Looked up from germline, CDR1 is SGHAT and CDR2 is FQDESV (reference sequence). V lost 5 bases to trimming and J lost 2 bases; unmatched junction nucleotides: 9. CDR3 length: 18 amino acids. CDR3 sequence: CASSPSLAGGSTYNEQFF. The CDR3 nucleotides read TGTGCCAGCAGCCCCTCACTAGCGGGGGGGTCAACCTACAATGAGCAGTTCTTC.

The chain carries TRBV28 and TRBJ2-5; maybe TRBD1 (5 bases). V lost 3 bases and J lost 4, with 12 bases in between. CDR1 MDHEN and CDR2 SYDVKM come from the germline V gene. The CDR3 runs 14 residues. CDR3 DNA sequence: TGTGCCAGCAGTTTGGGGCCGGTCCGAGAGACCCAGTACTTC. Residues: CASSLGPVRETQYF.

The table lists this clonotype with many counts. The chain is built from TRBV28 and TRBJ1-5, with no clear D. Germline-derived CDR1 and CDR2 are MDHEN and SYDVKM. The CDR3 sequence is 15 residues long. V gave up 6 bases and J gave up 6 bases, with 18 bases separating them. The chain's CDR3 is CASRPLGQASQPQHF. The CDR3 DNA reads as TGTGCCAGCAGACCCTTGGGCCAGGCTAGTCAGCCCCAGCATTTT.

This clonotype was detected ten times or more. V is TRBV12-3 or TRBV12-4 and J is TRBJ2-2, with TRBD2 matching 7 bases. The CDR3 runs 14 residues. V shed 7 bases and J 6 bases; nucleotides not matched to a gene: 8. CDR3 DNA sequence: TGTGCCAGCACCTTCGGGGGAGGGGCCGGGGAGCTGTTTTTT. Encoded protein: CASTFGGGAGELFF.

This clonotype was counted between two and nine times. V gene TRBV4-1 combines with J gene TRBJ2-7, with 7 bases fitting TRBD2. The V gene's germline CDR1 is MGHRA and CDR2 YSYEKL. CDR3 length: 15 amino acids. J lost 5 bases, V lost 0 bases, and 7 bases had no gene match. The chain's CDR3 is CASSQDRRGGDEQYF. The CDR3 DNA reads as TGCGCCAGCAGCCAAGATAGGCGGGGAGGGGACGAGCAGTACTTC.

This clonotype was seen a few times. This rearrangement joins TRBV12-3 or TRBV12-4 to TRBJ2-1; TRBD1 or TRBD2 may be the D gene (6 bases each). Trimming pared 7 bases from V and 12 bases from J, leaving 25 bases between. The CDR3 runs 15 residues. The CDR3 nucleotides read TGTGCCAGCACCCCCTCGGGGGCAGGGACGGTCCGGCAGTTCTTC. It translates to CASTPSGAGTVRQFF.

The chain links TRBV27 to TRBJ2-7; D is unclear. Trimming left V 2 bases short and J 5 bases short, with 10 bases between. CDR1 and CDR2 from the germline V gene are MNHEY and SMNVEV (reference sequence). This CDR3 comprises 13 residues. This chain's CDR3 is CASSLTHSNEQYF. In DNA form, the CDR3 reads TGTGCCAGCAGTTTAACGCACTCTAACGAGCAGTACTTC.

CDR3 loop: CASSLTPGQGADTQYF. The CDR3 bases are TGTGCCAGCAGTTTAACCCCTGGACAGGGGGCAGATACGCAGTATTTT. The rearrangement joins TRBV28 to TRBJ2-3; TRBD1 matches 10 bases. Germline V gene data show CDR1 as MDHEN and CDR2 as SYDVKM. This CDR3 spans 16 amino acids. Trimming removed 2 bases from V and 4 bases from J; junction bases left unmatched: 6. Full variable domain (outside the CDR3, taken from reference TRBV28 and TRBJ2-3): DVKVTQSSRYLVKRTGEKVFLECVQDMDHENMFWYRQDPGLGLRLIYFSYDVKMKEKGDIPEGYSVSREKKERFSLILESASTNQTSMYLCASSLTPGQGADTQYFGPGTRLTVL.